The entry below describes one TCR beta chain. In the source study's methods: Estimation of nucleated cell counts relied on the amplification of reference gene primers. The table came from immunoSEQ multiplex PCR; TCRdb's copy has only in-frame clones and leaves some out. V, J and clone size are taken as reported in that table, and D and trimming were inferred from the DNA itself. The data hold 300,000 to 400,000 clones, with about 85% observed a single time. This sample stems from a study of blood T cell repertoires in COVID-19. Study details: Some COVID-19 samples were acute and others convalescent; all came from the United States, Italy and Spain. The analysed material was cDNA or gDNA that came from T cells, B-cell-depleted T cells, or PBMCs.

Individuals drawn from 20 to 30 US areas were roughly 18 to 95 years old. V lost 5 bases and J lost 3, with 16 bases in between. CDR1 SGHTA and CDR2 FQGNSA come from the germline V gene. There are 15 residues in the CDR3. The sample was PBMCs or T cells enriched from blood (not recorded which). The source is a woman aged 25 to 45 who had been exposed to COVID-19. This chain uses TRBV7-2 with TRBJ1-2; tentative D call: TRBD1 (5 bases). The CDR3 loop is CASSPAGWGDYGYTF. Here the CDR3 DNA reads TGTGCCAGCAGCCCCGCCGGATGGGGGGACTATGGCTACACCTTC. The full variable domain, completed using reference TRBV7-2 and TRBJ1-2, is GAGVSQSPSNKVTEKGKDVELRCDPISGHTALYWYRQSLGQGLEFLIYFQGNSAPDKSGLPSDRFSAERTGGSVSTLTIQRTQQEDSAVYLCASSPAGWGDYGYTFGSGTRLTVV.